This T cell receptor beta chain was recovered during a study of blood T cell repertoires in COVID-19. Looking at the study overall: PBMCs, B-cell-depleted T cells, or T cells provided the cDNA or gDNA that made up the material.

Germline values: CDR1 KGHSH, CDR2 LQKENI. The CDR3 is made up of 15 amino acids. The V end was cut by 3 bases, the J end by 0 bases, with 11 bases between. Method: immunoSEQ multiplex PCR; TCRdb's copy keeps in-frame clones and lacks some. The table includes tens of thousands of clones, more than 70% detected once. This clone showed up just once. Input material: peripheral blood. This TCR was sampled from a man aged 70-80 years with COVID-19, enrolled during active disease. This chain joins TRBV18 and TRBJ1-2; a possible D gene is TRBD1 (6 bases). The CDR3: CASSPGANTNYGYTF. As DNA, the CDR3 is TGTGCCAGCTCACCGGGGGCGAACACTAACTATGGCTACACCTTC.